Below are 29 T cell receptor beta chains sequenced from a single sample in a study of OX40 agonist ivuxolimab in advanced cancers. The table came from immunoSEQ multiplex PCR; TCRdb's copy has only in-frame clones and leaves some out. Among tens of thousands of clones listed, 92% were seen once. Specimen: CD4+ or CD8+ T cells sorted from blood, collected in a trial of the OX40 agonist ivuxolimab. The receptors shown here come from an adult with an advanced solid tumor such as melanoma, head and neck, liver or kidney cancer.

This sequence joins TRBV5-1 and TRBJ1-1; D not resolved. The CDR3 sequence is 12 residues long. CDR1 SGHRS and CDR2 YFSETQ come from the germline V gene. V shed 2 bases and J shed 4 bases, with 6 bases lying between them. CDR3 residues: CASSFRGTEAFF. The CDR3 DNA reads as TGCGCCAGCAGCTTCCGAGGCACTGAAGCTTTCTTT.

The V call is TRBV4-2, the J call TRBJ2-7, with a tentative D call TRBD2 (6 bases). The V end lost 6 bases, the J end lost 6 bases, and 12 bases lay between the germline ends. The V gene's germline CDR1 is LGHNA and CDR2 YNFKEQ. The CDR3 length is 12 residues. CDR3 bases: TGTGCCAGCAGGGAGGCGGGGAGCGAGCAGTACTTC. It is translated as CASREAGSEQYF.

The chain links TRBV9 to TRBJ2-7; 8 nucleotides align to TRBD2. In germline, CDR1 is SGDLS, CDR2 YYNGEE. Trimming cost V 0 bases and J 3 bases; bases outside gene matches: 5. The CDR3 contains 15 residues. CDR3 protein: CASSVGNSGIYEQYF. CDR3 DNA sequence: TGTGCCAGCAGCGTAGGGAATAGCGGGATCTACGAGCAGTACTTC.

This clone was detected once. The chain uses TRBV28 and TRBJ1-2, with a tentative D call TRBD1 (6 bases). The CDR3 is 17 residues long. The germline V and J ends were trimmed by 10 bases and 0 bases, with 24 bases remaining between them. In germline, CDR1 is MDHEN, CDR2 SYDVKM. CDR3 sequence reads: CATNPTVGGASNYGYTF. In DNA form, the CDR3 reads TGTGCCACCAACCCAACAGTCGGGGGCGCATCTAACTATGGCTACACCTTC.

The V gene is TRBV10-2, the J gene TRBJ2-7; perhaps TRBD1 as D (6 bases). Between the trimmed V and J ends, which lost 7 bases and 3 bases, there was a span of 16 bases. The CDR3 is 14 amino acids. Germline loops: CDR1 WSHSY, CDR2 SAAADI. The DNA of the CDR3 is TGCGCCAGCAATACAGGGAGCGCGGTCTACGAGCAGTACTTC. Amino acid sequence: CASNTGSAVYEQYF.

This sequence joins TRBV11-2 and TRBJ2-3, with D tentatively TRBD2 (6 bases). This CDR3 spans 16 amino acids. Trimming left V 1 base short and J 0 bases short, with 11 bases between. Germline V CDR1 and CDR2: SGHAT, FQNNGV. The chain's CDR3 is CASSLVGGTSTDTQYF. CDR3 DNA sequence: TGTGCCAGCAGCTTAGTCGGGGGTACTAGCACAGATACGCAGTATTTT. Variable domain in full (rest from reference TRBV11-2 and TRBJ2-3): EAGVAQSPRYKIIEKRQSVAFWCNPISGHATLYWYQQILGQGPKLLIQFQNNGVVDDSQLPKDRFSAERLKGVDSTLKIQPAKLEDSAVYLCASSLVGGTSTDTQYFGPGTRLTVL.

V gene TRBV7-9 combines with J gene TRBJ2-2; D tentatively reads TRBD1 or TRBD2 (5 bases each). This CDR3 comprises 15 residues. Trimming pared 4 bases from V and 2 bases from J, leaving 11 bases between. CDR1 SEHNR and CDR2 FQNEAQ come from the germline V gene (reference sequence). CDR3 sequence: CASSSVGPNTGELFF. The CDR3 DNA reads as TGTGCCAGCAGCTCTGTGGGACCCAACACCGGGGAGCTGTTTTTT.

This sequence joins TRBV7-8 and TRBJ1-1; no firm D call. Germline assignment: CDR1 SGHVS and CDR2 FQNEAQ. The ends were cut back, 1 base at V and 0 bases at J, with 9 bases in the middle. The CDR3 is 15 amino acids. The CDR3 nucleotides read TGTGCCAGCAGCTTAGAGGCCAATCTGAACACTGAAGCTTTCTTT. This sequence encodes CASSLEANLNTEAFF.

The J gene is TRBJ1-5, the V gene TRBV5-4; tentatively, D is TRBD1 (5 bases). In germline, CDR1 is SGHNT, CDR2 YYREEE (reference sequence). CDR3 length: 14 residues. V lost 1 base and J lost 2, with 7 bases in between. CDR3 sequence (DNA): TGTGCCAGCAGCTTGTGGGGCGGCAATCAGCCCCAGCATTTT. Its protein product is CASSLWGGNQPQHF.

The V and J genes are TRBV19 and TRBJ1-5; 9 nucleotides agree with TRBD1. After removal of 6 bases from V and 9 bases from J, the junction contained 9 bases not matched to a gene. Germline V gene sequence: CDR1 LNHDA, CDR2 SQIVND (reference sequence). The CDR3 totals 14 residues. The CDR3 reads CASSLGQGIPPQHF. The CDR3 DNA reads as TGTGCCAGTAGCCTTGGACAGGGGATCCCGCCCCAGCATTTT.

The chain is built from TRBV4-1 and TRBJ2-2; D gene uncertain. V dropped 4 bases and J dropped 0 bases, with 9 bases sitting between them. The CDR3 sequence is 15 residues long. Germline CDR1 reads MGHRA; CDR2 reads YSYEKL. The CDR3 reads CASSPRVTNTGELFF. CDR3 bases: TGCGCCAGCAGCCCCCGCGTAACGAACACCGGGGAGCTGTTTTTT.

As regards this clone: This sample includes further DNA sequences coding for the same CDR3. The chain recombines TRBV5-1 with TRBJ2-7; TRBD1 is a possible D gene (5 bases). Germline V gene lookup returns CDR1 SGHRS and CDR2 YFSETQ. Trimming removed 1 base from V and 3 bases from J, with 8 bases in between. This CDR3 has 13 residues. Here the CDR3 reads CASSLQGSYEQYF. CDR3 nucleotide sequence: TGCGCCAGCAGCTTGCAGGGAAGCTACGAGCAGTACTTC. The entire variable domain, with the rest obtained from reference TRBV5-1 and TRBJ2-7, is as follows: KAGVTQTPRYLIKTRGQQVTLSCSPISGHRSVSWYQQTPGQGLQFLFEYFSETQRNKGNFPGRFSGRQFSNSRSEMNVSTLELGDSALYLCASSLQGSYEQYFGPGTRLTVT.

The chain employs TRBV10-2 and TRBJ1-1; 9 bases agree with TRBD1. V shed 8 bases and J 5 bases; nucleotides not matched to a gene: 6. The CDR3 runs to 13 residues. CDR1 and CDR2 (germline): WSHSY, SAAADI. CDR3 in DNA: TGCGCCAGCGGACAGGGGTACGGTACTGAAGCTTTCTTT. Its protein is CASGQGYGTEAFF.

This sequence joins TRBV6-5 and TRBJ2-7; 12 bases fit TRBD1. There are 15 residues in the CDR3. Germline V gene data show CDR1 as MNHEY and CDR2 as SVGAGI. With V trimmed by 2 bases and J by 7 bases, 6 bases remained unmatched. CDR3 sequence reads: CASSYVGTGGREQYF. The CDR3 DNA reads as TGTGCCAGCAGTTACGTTGGGACAGGGGGCAGGGAGCAGTACTTC.

This chain links TRBV10-3 with TRBJ2-1, with TRBD2 identical over 10 bases. Trimming took 2 bases from V and 3 from J; bases not matched to a gene: 7. Germline loops: CDR1 ENHRY, CDR2 SYGVKD. CDR3 length: 17 residues. CDR3 sequence (DNA): TGTGCCATCAGTGAGCTCTGGCTAGCGGGGGACTACAATGAGCAGTTCTTC. Its translation is CAISELWLAGDYNEQFF.

This clone was seen a handful of times. V usage is TRBV19 and J usage is TRBJ1-2; unclear D gene. Trimming took off 3 bases at V and 4 bases at J, with 18 bases between the two ends. There are 16 residues in the CDR3. CDR1 LNHDA and CDR2 SQIVND come from the germline V gene (reference sequence). This CDR3 reads CASSIMSTKGGYGYTF. DNA for the CDR3: TGTGCCAGTAGTATTATGTCAACAAAGGGAGGCTATGGCTACACCTTC.

The rearrangement joins TRBV27 to TRBJ2-3; no definite D call. Per the germline V gene, CDR1 is MNHEY and CDR2 is SMNVEV (reference sequence). V was clipped by 5 bases and J by 3 bases, with 9 bases between them. The CDR3 is made up of 13 amino acids. The CDR3 nucleotides read TGTGCCAGCAGTCGTGGGAATACAGATACGCAGTATTTT. Encoded protein: CASSRGNTDTQYF.

CDR3 loop: CASSQEDRVLTYEQYF. DNA of the CDR3: TGTGCCAGCAGCCAAGAGGACAGGGTCCTTACTTACGAGCAGTACTTC. This chain joins TRBV4-2 and TRBJ2-7, with TRBD1 matching over 8 bases. Germline V lookup: CDR1 LGHNA, CDR2 YNFKEQ. With 0 bases clipped from V and 4 bases from J, the junction kept 8 bases outside the gene matches. CDR3 length: 16 residues.

The chain joins TRBV7-9 to TRBJ2-1; D might be TRBD2 (5 bases). V was pared by 3 bases and J by 5 bases, with 20 bases between. The germline V gene encodes CDR1 SEHNR and CDR2 FQNEAQ (reference sequence). This CDR3 contains 17 residues. The CDR3 sequence: CASSLGDYSGTNNEQFF. The CDR3 nucleotides are TGTGCCAGCAGCTTGGGCGACTACAGCGGTACCAACAATGAGCAGTTCTTC.

This clone was detected only a few times. The gene calls are TRBV7-9 and TRBJ2-7, with TRBD2 matching over 8 bases. Germline V gene lookup returns CDR1 SEHNR and CDR2 FQNEAQ (reference sequence). CDR3 length equals 14 residues. Trimming took 7 bases from V and 3 from J; bases not matched to a gene: 8. The CDR3 sequence is CASTTSGGIYEQYF. CDR3 sequence (DNA): TGTGCCAGCACCACCTCGGGAGGGATCTACGAGCAGTACTTC.

This clone was detected once. The V gene is TRBV6-5, the J gene TRBJ2-4, with D perhaps being TRBD1 or TRBD2 (7 bases each). Per germline, CDR1 MNHEY and CDR2 SVGAGI. V was shortened by 4 bases and J by 8 bases, with 15 bases between the two germline ends. The CDR3 consists of 14 residues. This CDR3 is CASSWGGGLDIQYF. CDR3 DNA: TGTGCCAGCAGTTGGGGAGGGGGCTTGGACATTCAGTACTTC.

V gene TRBV19 combines with J gene TRBJ2-2; D is unresolved. There are 14 residues in the CDR3. V was shortened by 2 bases and J by 5 bases, with 9 bases between the two germline ends. Germline CDR1 reads LNHDA; CDR2 reads SQIVND (reference sequence). The chain's CDR3 is CASSIFGRTGELFF. In nucleotides, the CDR3 is TGTGCCAGTAGTATATTTGGAAGAACCGGGGAGCTGTTTTTT.

The chain links TRBV27 to TRBJ2-1; maybe TRBD1 (6 bases). Germline-derived CDR1 and CDR2 are MNHEY and SMNVEV (reference sequence). There are 13 residues in the CDR3. V was shortened by 5 bases and J by 6 bases, with 11 bases between the two germline ends. Here the CDR3 DNA reads TGTGCCAGCAGTATGACAGGATTCAATGAGCAGTTCTTC. Translating gives CASSMTGFNEQFF.

The chain uses TRBV27 and TRBJ2-3; D is uncertain. The ends were cut back, 5 bases at V and 1 base at J, with 7 bases in the middle. The CDR3 sequence is 13 residues long. CDR1 is MNHEY, CDR2 SMNVEV, per germline (reference sequence). DNA of the CDR3: TGTGCCAGCAGTGCCCTAGGCACAGATACGCAGTATTTT. It codes for CASSALGTDTQYF.

This clone was seen just once. V and J are TRBV5-1 and TRBJ2-5; D unresolved. This CDR3 is 13 amino acids long. Trimming shortened V by 1 base and J by 3 bases, and 7 bases separated the two germline ends. In germline, CDR1 is SGHRS, CDR2 YFSETQ. CDR3 residues: CASSLIPKETQYF. The CDR3 bases are TGCGCCAGCAGCTTGATTCCGAAAGAGACCCAGTACTTC.

The chain carries TRBV5-1 and TRBJ1-5; D is ambiguous. The V end lost 0 bases, the J end lost 5 bases, and 24 bases lay between the germline ends. The CDR3 extends over 19 amino acids. CDR1 is SGHRS and CDR2 is YFSETQ in the germline V gene. The CDR3, as DNA: TGCGCCAGCAGCTTGGTTAGGGTGGGGAAGAAAGAGGTGTATCAGCCCCAGCATTTT. Amino acids: CASSLVRVGKKEVYQPQHF.

J is TRBJ2-1 and V is TRBV30, with a possible D match to TRBD1 (5 bases). Trimming stripped 4 bases from V and 8 bases from J, with 12 bases between. Germline CDR1 reads GTSNPN; CDR2 reads SVGIG (reference sequence). The CDR3 sequence is 12 residues long. CDR3 DNA: TGTGCCTGGAAGGGTCAGGGCCATGAGCAGTTCTTC. Translated, it gives CAWKGQGHEQFF. Filled out from reference TRBV30 and TRBJ2-1, the complete variable domain reads SQTIHQWPATLVQPVGSPLSLECTVEGTSNPNLYWYRQAAGRGLQLLFYSVGIGQISSEVPQNLSASRPQDRQFILSSKKLLLSDSGFYLCAWKGQGHEQFFGPGTRLTVL.

The CDR3 protein is CASSRGLAGGFEQFF. In DNA, the CDR3 is TGTGCCAGCAGCAGGGGACTAGCGGGAGGTTTTGAGCAGTTCTTC. The chain is built from TRBV7-8 and TRBJ2-1, with 15 bases aligning to TRBD2. Germline assignment: CDR1 SGHVS and CDR2 FQNEAQ. The CDR3 runs to 15 residues. V lost 5 bases, J lost 9 bases, and 5 bases stayed unmatched.

The chain joins TRBV4-2 to TRBJ2-3; D tentatively fits TRBD1 or TRBD2 (5 bases each). The germline gives CDR1 LGHNA, CDR2 YNFKEQ. Trimming pared 7 bases from V and 3 bases from J, leaving 23 bases between. The CDR3 has 17 residues. The CDR3 DNA reads TGTGCCAGCACTAACTCAGAGGGGACGAGCGGAACAGATACGCAGTATTTT. Translation: CASTNSEGTSGTDTQYF.